This T cell receptor beta chain was sequenced in a study of PD-1 blockade in mismatch repair-deficient tumors. Regarding the study as a whole: After pembrolizumab, tumor-resident clones rose rapidly, then generally contracted before radiologic responses.

CDR1 and CDR2 (germline): LNHNV, YYDKDF (reference sequence). V was shortened by 6 bases and J by 4 bases, with 17 bases between the two germline ends. This CDR3 contains 15 residues. A few pembrolizumab responders had their TCRs sequenced. In the case of this clone: Its cognate antigen is unknown.

Only in-frame clones appear in the TCRdb table, and some are missing; sequencing was by immunoSEQ multiplex PCR. The table has tens of thousands of clones, nearly 85% seen once. The rearrangement uses TRBV15 and TRBJ2-3; maybe TRBD2 (6 bases). The clonotype was recovered from an adult with mismatch repair-deficient cancer. Sequences were derived from peripheral blood, sampled 12 weeks after starting pembrolizumab. CDR3 in DNA: TGTGCCACCAGTGGGGATAGGTGGGGGGCAGATACGCAGTATTTT. This translates into CATSGDRWGADTQYF.